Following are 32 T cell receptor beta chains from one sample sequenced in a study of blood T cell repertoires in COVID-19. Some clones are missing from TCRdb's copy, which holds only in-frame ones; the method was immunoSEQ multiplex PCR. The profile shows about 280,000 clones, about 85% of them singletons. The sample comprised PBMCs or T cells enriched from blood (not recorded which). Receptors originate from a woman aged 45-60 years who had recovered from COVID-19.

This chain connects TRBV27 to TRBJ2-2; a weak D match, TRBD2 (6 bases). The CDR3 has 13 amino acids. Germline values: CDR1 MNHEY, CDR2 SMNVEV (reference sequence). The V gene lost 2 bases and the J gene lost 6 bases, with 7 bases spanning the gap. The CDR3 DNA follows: TGTGCCAGCAGTTTAGGAGGGCCCGGGGAGCTGTTTTTT. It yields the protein CASSLGGPGELFF.

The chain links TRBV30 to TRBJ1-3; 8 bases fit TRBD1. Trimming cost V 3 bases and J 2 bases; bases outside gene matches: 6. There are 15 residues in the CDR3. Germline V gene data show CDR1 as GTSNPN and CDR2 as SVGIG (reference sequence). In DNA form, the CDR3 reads TGTGCCTGGAGCAGGGGGCGAGAACCTGGAAACACCATATATTTT. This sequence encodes CAWSRGREPGNTIYF.

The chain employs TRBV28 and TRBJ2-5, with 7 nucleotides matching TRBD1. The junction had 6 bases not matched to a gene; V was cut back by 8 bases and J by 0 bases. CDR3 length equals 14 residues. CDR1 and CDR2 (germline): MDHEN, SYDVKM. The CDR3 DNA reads TGTGCCAGCTCTCTGGGACAGTACCAAGAGACCCAGTACTTC. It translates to CASSLGQYQETQYF.

CDR3 DNA: TGTGCCAGCAGCGCGGGACACCTAAATCAGCCCCAGCATTTT. Translation gives CASSAGHLNQPQHF. The chain employs TRBV9 and TRBJ1-5, with D tentatively TRBD1 (6 bases). CDR3 size: 14 residues. Trimming took 3 bases from V and 4 from J, leaving 11 bases between them. CDR1 is SGDLS, CDR2 YYNGEE, per germline.

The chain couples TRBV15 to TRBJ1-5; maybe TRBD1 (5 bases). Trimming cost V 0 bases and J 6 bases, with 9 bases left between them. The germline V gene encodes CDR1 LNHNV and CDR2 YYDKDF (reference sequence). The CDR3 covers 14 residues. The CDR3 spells CATSRDSGIQPQHF. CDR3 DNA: TGTGCCACCAGCAGAGATTCAGGGATTCAGCCCCAGCATTTT.

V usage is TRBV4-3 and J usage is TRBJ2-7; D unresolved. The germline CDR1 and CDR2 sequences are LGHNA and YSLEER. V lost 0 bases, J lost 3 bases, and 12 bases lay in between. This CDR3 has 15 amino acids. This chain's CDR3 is CASSQDPSSYYEQYF. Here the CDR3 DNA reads TGCGCCAGCAGCCAAGACCCCTCAAGCTACTACGAGCAGTACTTC.

The CDR3 here is CASSPRSPTSGSTDTQYF. In DNA, the CDR3 is TGTGCCAGCAGCCCCCGATCCCCTACTAGCGGGAGCACAGATACGCAGTATTTT. The gene calls are TRBV9 and TRBJ2-3; 9 positions agree with TRBD2. CDR1 is SGDLS and CDR2 is YYNGEE in the germline V gene. The CDR3 is made up of 18 amino acids. J was trimmed by 0 bases and V by 4 bases; bases with no gene match: 12.

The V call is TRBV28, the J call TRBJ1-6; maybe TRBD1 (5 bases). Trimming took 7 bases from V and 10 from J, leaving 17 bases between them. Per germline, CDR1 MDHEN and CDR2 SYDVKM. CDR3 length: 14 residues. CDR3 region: CASIYGGGKSPLHF. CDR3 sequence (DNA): TGTGCCAGCATCTATGGGGGGGGGAAGTCACCCCTCCACTTT.

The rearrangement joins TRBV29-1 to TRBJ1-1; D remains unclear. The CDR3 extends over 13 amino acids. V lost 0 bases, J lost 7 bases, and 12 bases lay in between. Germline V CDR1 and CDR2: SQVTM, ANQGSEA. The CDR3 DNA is TGCAGCGTTGAAGATCCACTAATTAATGAAGCTTTCTTT. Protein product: CSVEDPLINEAFF.

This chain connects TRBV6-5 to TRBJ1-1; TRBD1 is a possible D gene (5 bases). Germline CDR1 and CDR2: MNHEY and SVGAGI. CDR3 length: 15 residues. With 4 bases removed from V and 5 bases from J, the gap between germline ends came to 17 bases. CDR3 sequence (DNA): TGTGCCAGCAGTTCCCCAGGTCGGGGGAATACTGAAGCTTTCTTT. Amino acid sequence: CASSSPGRGNTEAFF.

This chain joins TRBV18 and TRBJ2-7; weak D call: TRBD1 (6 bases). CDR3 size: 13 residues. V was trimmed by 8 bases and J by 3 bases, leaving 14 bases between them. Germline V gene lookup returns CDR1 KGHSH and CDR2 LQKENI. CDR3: CASTTGQYYEQYF. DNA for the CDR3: TGTGCCAGCACGACCGGACAGTACTACGAGCAGTACTTC.

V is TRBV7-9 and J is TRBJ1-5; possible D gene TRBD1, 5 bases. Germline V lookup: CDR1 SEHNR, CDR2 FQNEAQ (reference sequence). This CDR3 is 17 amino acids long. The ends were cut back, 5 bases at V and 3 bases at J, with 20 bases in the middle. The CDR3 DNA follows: TGTGCCAGCAGCCAGGTGGGTGGGGGGGAGTCCAATCAGCCCCAGCATTTT. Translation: CASSQVGGGESNQPQHF.

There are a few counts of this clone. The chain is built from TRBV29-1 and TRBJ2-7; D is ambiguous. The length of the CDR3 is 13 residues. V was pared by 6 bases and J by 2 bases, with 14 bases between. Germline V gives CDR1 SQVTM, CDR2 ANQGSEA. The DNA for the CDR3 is TGCAGCGTCACTAAGGATCCCCCCTACGAGCAGTACTTC. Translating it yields CSVTKDPPYEQYF.

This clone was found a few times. CDR3 coding DNA: TGTGCCAGCAGCTTGGACAGGGGGCGGACTGAAGCTTTCTTT. It encodes CASSLDRGRTEAFF. The V gene is TRBV5-5, the J gene TRBJ1-1, with TRBD1 matching over 9 bases. The trim removed 0 bases at V and 5 bases at J, leaving 2 bases unmatched. The CDR3 covers 14 residues. From germline, CDR1 is SGHKS and CDR2 YYEKEE (reference sequence).

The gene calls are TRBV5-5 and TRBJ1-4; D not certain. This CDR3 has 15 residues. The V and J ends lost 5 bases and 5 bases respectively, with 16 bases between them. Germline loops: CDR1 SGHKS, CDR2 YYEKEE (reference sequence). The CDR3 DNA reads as TGTGCCAGCAGTCGAAACACCCAGGCCAATGAAAAACTGTTTTTT. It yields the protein CASSRNTQANEKLFF.

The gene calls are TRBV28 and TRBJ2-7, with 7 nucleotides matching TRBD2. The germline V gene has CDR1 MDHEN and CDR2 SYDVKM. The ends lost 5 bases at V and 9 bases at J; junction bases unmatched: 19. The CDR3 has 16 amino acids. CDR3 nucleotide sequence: TGTGCCAGCAGTGCCACCCCCGGGAGGATCGATCTCGGGCAGTACTTC. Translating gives CASSATPGRIDLGQYF.

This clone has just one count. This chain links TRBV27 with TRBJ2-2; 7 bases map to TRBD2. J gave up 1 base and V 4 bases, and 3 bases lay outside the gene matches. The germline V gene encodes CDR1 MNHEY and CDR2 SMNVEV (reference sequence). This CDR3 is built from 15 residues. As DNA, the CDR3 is TGTGCCAGCAGTTGGTCTAGCGGGAACACCGGGGAGCTGTTTTTT. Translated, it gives CASSWSSGNTGELFF.

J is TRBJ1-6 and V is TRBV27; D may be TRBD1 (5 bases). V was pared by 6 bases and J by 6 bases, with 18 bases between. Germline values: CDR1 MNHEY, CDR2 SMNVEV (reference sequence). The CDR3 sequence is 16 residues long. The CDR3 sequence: CASSSSGWGANSPLHF. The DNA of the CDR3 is TGTGCCAGCAGCTCCTCCGGGTGGGGCGCTAATTCACCCCTCCACTTT.

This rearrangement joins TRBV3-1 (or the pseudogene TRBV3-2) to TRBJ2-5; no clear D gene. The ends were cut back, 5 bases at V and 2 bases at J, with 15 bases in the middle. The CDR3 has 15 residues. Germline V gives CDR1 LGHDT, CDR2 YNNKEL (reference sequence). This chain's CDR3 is CASSVAASGQETQYF. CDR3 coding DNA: TGTGCCAGCAGCGTAGCCGCCTCGGGTCAAGAGACCCAGTACTTC.

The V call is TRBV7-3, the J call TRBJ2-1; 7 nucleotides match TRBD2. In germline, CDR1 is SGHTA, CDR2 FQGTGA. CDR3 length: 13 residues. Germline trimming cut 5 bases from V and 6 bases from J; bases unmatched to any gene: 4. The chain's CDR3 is CASSRTSRNEQFF. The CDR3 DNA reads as TGTGCCAGCAGCCGGACTAGTCGCAATGAGCAGTTCTTC.

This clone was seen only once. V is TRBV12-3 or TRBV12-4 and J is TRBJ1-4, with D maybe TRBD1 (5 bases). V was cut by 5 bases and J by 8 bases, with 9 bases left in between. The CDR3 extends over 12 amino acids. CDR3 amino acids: CASSRGGEKLFF. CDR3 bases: TGTGCCAGCAGTAGGGGAGGGGAAAAACTGTTTTTT.

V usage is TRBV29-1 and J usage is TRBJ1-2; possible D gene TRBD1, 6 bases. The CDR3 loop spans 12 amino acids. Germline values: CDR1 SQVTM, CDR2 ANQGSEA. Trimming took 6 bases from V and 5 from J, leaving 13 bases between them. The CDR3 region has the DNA TGCAGCGTCCAGGGGCAGGATTATGGCTACACCTTC. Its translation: CSVQGQDYGYTF.

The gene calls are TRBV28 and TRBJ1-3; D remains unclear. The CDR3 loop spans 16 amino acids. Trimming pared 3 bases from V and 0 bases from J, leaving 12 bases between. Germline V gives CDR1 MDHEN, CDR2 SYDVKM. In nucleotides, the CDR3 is TGTGCCAGCAGTTTGGGCACAGTCCTCTCTGGAAACACCATATATTTT. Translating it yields CASSLGTVLSGNTIYF.

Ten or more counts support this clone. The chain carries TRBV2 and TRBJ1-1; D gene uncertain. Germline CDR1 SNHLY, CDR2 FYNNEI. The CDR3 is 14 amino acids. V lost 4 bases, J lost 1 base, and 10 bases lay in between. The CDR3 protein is CASSGVYRNTEAFF. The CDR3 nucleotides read TGTGCCAGCAGTGGGGTCTACAGGAACACTGAAGCTTTCTTT. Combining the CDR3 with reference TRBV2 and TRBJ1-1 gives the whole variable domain EPEVTQTPSHQVTQMGQEVILRCVPISNHLYFYWYRQILGQKVEFLVSFYNNEISEKSEIFDDQFSVERPDGSNFTLKIRSTKLEDSAMYFCASSGVYRNTEAFFGQGTRLTVV.

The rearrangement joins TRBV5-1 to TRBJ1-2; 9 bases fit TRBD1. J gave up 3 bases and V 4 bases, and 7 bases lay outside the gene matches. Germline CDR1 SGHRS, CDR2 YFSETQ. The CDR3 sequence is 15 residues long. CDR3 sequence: CASSAGTGLDYGYTF. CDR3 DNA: TGCGCCAGCAGCGCGGGGACAGGGCTTGACTATGGCTACACCTTC.

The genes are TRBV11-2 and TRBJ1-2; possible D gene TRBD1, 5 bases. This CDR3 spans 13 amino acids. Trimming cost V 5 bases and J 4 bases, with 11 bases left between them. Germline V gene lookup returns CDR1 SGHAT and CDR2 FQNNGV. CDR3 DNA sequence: TGTGCCAGCAGCGCAGGGCGGCGCTATGGCTACACCTTC. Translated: CASSAGRRYGYTF.

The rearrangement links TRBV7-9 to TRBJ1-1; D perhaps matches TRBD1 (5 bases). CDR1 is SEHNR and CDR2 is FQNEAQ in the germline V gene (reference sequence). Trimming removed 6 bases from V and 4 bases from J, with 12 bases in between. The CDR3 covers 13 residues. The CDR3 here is CASSYRTGTEAFF. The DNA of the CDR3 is TGTGCCAGCAGTTACCGTACAGGCACTGAAGCTTTCTTT.

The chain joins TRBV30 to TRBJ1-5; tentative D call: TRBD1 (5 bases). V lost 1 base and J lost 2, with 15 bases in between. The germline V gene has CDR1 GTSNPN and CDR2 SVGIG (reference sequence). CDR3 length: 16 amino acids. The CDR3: CAWSGWRGNGNQPQHF. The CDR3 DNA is TGTGCCTGGAGTGGGTGGAGGGGCAATGGCAATCAGCCCCAGCATTTT.

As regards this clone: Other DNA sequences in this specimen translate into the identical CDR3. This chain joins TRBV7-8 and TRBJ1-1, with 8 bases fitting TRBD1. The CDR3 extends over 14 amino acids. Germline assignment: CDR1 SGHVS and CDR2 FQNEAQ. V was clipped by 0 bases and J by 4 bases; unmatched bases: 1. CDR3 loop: CASSLAGQGTEAFF. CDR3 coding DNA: TGTGCCAGCAGCTTAGCAGGACAGGGCACTGAAGCTTTCTTT.

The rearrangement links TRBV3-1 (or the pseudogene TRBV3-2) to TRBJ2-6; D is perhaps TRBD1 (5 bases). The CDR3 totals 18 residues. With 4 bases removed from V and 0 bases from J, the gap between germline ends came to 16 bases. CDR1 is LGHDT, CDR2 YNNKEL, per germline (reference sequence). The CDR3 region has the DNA TGTGCCAGCAGCCCCGGACAAGGGCCCCTCTCTGGGGCCAACGTCCTGACTTTC. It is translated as CASSPGQGPLSGANVLTF.

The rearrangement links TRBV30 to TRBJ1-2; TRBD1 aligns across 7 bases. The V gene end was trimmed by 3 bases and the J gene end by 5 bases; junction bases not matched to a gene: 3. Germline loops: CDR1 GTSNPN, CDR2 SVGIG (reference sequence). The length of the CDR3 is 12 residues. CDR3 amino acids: CAWSPRGYGYTF. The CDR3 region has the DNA TGTGCCTGGAGCCCCAGGGGGTATGGCTACACCTTC.

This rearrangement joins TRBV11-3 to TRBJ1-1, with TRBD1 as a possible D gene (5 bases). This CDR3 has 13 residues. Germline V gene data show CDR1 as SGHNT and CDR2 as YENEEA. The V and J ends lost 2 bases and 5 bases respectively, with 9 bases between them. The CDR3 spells CASSLSGSTEAFF. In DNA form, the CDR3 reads TGTGCCAGCAGCTTATCAGGGTCGACTGAAGCTTTCTTT.